Sequencing of this T cell receptor (beta chain) was carried out in a study (dated by TCRdb to about 2017). For the wider study: Human CD8+ TCR repertoires recognizing immunodominant viral antigens were characterized by means of sequence and structural analyses.

Findings and caveats that apply to the study as a whole: Reports indicated that CD8+ TCR repertoires specific to different immunodominant viral antigens were highly diverse and distinct from one another.

Concerning this clonotype itself: This receptor's antigen is unknown. A read error may produce the germline difference seen at one junction end.

For sequencing, an Illumina HiSeq 2500 was employed. TCRdb trimmed the raw reads at Q25, called clones with MiXCR and kept productive beta chains. Every distinct CDR3 protein forms one entry, paired with its most common genes and DNA. A total of 1,000 to 1,200 distinct CDR3 sequences appear in this sample, less than 45% of them only once. The ten top clones hold 62% of the sample. Sequenced sample: CD8+ T cells (not recorded whether cultured). This receptor was identified in a male donor.

The nucleotides are TGTGCCAGTAGTGTTTTGGGGGGCTCCTACAGTGAGCAGTTCTTC. It is translated as CASSVLGGSYSEQFF. In this chain, TRBV19 is recombined with TRBJ2-1; the D gene may be TRBD1 or TRBD2, since each aligns over 6 bases. CDR1 and CDR2 are drawn from the germline V gene (reference sequence): LNHDA, SQIVND. Including the terminal cysteine and phenylalanine, the CDR3 comprises 15 residues. Only CDR3 DNA is held: 45 bases, read in frame from base 1.